The rows below give T cell receptor beta chains drawn from one sample of a study of identical twins. TCRdb ran MiXCR on the 5' RACE reads and lists one entry per CDR3 protein. The table has 450,000 to 500,000 distinct CDR3 sequences, 13% to 15% seen once. These data also featured in a second study, about yellow fever vaccine responses in identical twins.

The sequencing input was CD4+ T cells sorted from blood. These receptors came from a woman aged 18-35 years in good health. Each CDR3 is given without its conserved first and last residue. The D gene is left open where the match is weak.

ASAEGERGGTEQF	TRBV12-5	TRBJ2-1	TRBD2
ASSQSRVTGELF	TRBV7-3	TRBJ2-2	-
ASSYGGAGTDTQY	TRBV6-5	TRBJ2-3	-
AWSVHTGELF	TRBV30	TRBJ2-2	-
SVGQGANEQY	TRBV29-1	TRBJ2-7	TRBD1
ASTGPNQPQH	TRBV2	TRBJ1-5	-
ASSPRSGQGYGYT	TRBV12-3/TRBV12-4	TRBJ1-2	TRBD1
ASSQGVLAGGPGDTQY	TRBV4-2	TRBJ2-3	TRBD2
ASSQSRGQETQY	TRBV4-2	TRBJ2-5	-
ASSLERVSYGQY	TRBV11-2	TRBJ2-7	-
ASSLGTGHSYEQY	TRBV28	TRBJ2-7	TRBD1
ASSYERGENEQF	TRBV6-5	TRBJ2-1	-
AISGPNTGELF	TRBV10-3	TRBJ2-2	-
ASSPGTRSYEQY	TRBV6-1	TRBJ2-7	-
ASSLVEWGNTEAF	TRBV7-8	TRBJ1-1	-
ASNRLAEKGNEQF	TRBV5-1	TRBJ2-1	TRBD2
SVVGAGANVLT	TRBV29-1	TRBJ2-6	-
ASTMWDRSYEQY	TRBV7-2	TRBJ2-7	-
SVDLQGSYEQY	TRBV29-1	TRBJ2-7	-
ASRDGGEGYEQY	TRBV25-1	TRBJ2-7	-
ASSDVVTGLDKNIQY	TRBV11-2	TRBJ2-4	-
ASSLGVNEQF	TRBV12-3/TRBV12-4	TRBJ2-1	-
ASSLEPPRMWETQY	TRBV5-6	TRBJ2-5	-
AISEFYEQY	TRBV10-3	TRBJ2-7	-
ASSYTSGITQETQY	TRBV6-5	TRBJ2-5	TRBD2
ASSGGGGSLSYNEQF	TRBV2	TRBJ2-1	-